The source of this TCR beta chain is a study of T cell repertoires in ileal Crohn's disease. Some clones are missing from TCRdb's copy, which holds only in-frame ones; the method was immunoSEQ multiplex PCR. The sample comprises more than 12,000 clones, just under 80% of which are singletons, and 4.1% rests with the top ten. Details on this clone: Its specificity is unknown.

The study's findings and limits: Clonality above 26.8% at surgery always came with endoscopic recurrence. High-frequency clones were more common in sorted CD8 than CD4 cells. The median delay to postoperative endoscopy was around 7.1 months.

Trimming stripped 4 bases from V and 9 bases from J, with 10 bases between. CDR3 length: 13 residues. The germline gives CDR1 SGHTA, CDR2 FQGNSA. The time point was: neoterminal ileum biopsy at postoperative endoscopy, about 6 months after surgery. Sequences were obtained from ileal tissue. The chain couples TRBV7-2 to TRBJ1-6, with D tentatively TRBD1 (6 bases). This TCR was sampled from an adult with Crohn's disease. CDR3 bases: TGTGCCAGCAGCTCTGCAGGGGTTTCACCCCTCCACTTT. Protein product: CASSSAGVSPLHF.